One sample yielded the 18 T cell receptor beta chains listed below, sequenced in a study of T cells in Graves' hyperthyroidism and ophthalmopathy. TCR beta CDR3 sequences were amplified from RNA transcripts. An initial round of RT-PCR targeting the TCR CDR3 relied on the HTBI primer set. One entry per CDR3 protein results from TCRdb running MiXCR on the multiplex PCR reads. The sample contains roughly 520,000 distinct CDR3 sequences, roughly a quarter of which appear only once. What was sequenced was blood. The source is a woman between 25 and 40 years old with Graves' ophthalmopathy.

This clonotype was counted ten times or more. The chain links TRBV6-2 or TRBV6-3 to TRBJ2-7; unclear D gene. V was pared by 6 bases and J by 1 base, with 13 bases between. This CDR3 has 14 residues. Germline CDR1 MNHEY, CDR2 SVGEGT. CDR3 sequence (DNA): TGTGCCAGCAGCCCCAGAAGCACATCCTACGAGCAGTACTTC. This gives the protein CASSPRSTSYEQYF.

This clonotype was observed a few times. CDR3 nucleotides: TGCGCCAGCACCAGGGAGGTGAACACTGAAGCTTTCTTT. Amino acid sequence: CASTREVNTEAFF. V and J are TRBV5-1 and TRBJ1-1, with a tentative D call TRBD1 (5 bases). The V end lost 6 bases, the J end lost 0 bases, and 9 bases lay between the germline ends. This CDR3 spans 13 amino acids. Germline V gene data show CDR1 as SGHRS and CDR2 as YFSETQ.

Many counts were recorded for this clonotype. The CDR3 nucleotides read TGTGCCAGCAGTGTCGGGGGTCTGAACACCGGGGAGCTGTTTTTT. Its protein product is CASSVGGLNTGELFF. V and J are TRBV2 and TRBJ2-2; D may be TRBD2 (6 bases). The CDR3 loop spans 15 amino acids. Looked up from germline, CDR1 is SNHLY and CDR2 is FYNNEI. With 4 bases removed from V and 1 base from J, the gap between germline ends came to 10 bases.

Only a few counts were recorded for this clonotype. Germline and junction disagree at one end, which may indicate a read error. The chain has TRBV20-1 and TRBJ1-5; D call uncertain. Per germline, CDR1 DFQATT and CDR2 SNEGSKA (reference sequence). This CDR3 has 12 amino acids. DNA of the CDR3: TGCAGTGCTAGAGATAGCAATCTGCCCCAGCATTTT. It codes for CSARDSNLPQHF.

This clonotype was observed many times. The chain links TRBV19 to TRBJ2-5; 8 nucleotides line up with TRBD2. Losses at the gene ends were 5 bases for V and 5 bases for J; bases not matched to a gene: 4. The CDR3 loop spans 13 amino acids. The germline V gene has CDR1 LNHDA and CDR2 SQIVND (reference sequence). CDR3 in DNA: TGTGCCAGTAGTCCGGCTAGCGGGGAGACCCAGTACTTC. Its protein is CASSPASGETQYF. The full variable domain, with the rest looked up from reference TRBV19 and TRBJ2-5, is DGGITQSPKYLFRKEGQNVTLSCEQNLNHDAMYWYRQDPGQGLRLIYYSQIVNDFQKGDIAEGYSVSREKKESFPLTVTSAQKNPTAFYLCASSPASGETQYFGPGTRLLVL.

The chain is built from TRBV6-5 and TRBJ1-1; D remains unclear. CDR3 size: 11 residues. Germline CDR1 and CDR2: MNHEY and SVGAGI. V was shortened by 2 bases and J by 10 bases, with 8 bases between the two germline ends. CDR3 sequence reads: CASSYPGVAFF. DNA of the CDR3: TGTGCCAGCAGTTACCCCGGAGTAGCTTTCTTT.

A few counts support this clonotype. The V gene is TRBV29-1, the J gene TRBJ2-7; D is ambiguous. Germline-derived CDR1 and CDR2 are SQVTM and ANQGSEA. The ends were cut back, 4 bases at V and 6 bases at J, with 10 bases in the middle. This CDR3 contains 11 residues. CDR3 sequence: CSVGQLGEQYF. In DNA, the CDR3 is TGCAGCGTTGGCCAGTTGGGCGAGCAGTACTTC.

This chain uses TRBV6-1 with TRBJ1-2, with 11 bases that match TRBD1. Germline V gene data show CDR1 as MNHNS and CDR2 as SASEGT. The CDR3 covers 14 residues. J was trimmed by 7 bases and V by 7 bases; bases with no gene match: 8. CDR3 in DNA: TGTGCCAGCAAGAGGGACAGGGGGGGAGTTGGCTACACCTTC. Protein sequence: CASKRDRGGVGYTF.

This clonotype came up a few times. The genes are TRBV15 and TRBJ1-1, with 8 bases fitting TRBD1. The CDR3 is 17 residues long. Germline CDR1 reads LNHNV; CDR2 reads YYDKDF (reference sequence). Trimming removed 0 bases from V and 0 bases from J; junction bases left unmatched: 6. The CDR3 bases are TGTGCCACCAGCAGAGATCCGGGGACAGGCATGAACACTGAAGCTTTCTTT. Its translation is CATSRDPGTGMNTEAFF.

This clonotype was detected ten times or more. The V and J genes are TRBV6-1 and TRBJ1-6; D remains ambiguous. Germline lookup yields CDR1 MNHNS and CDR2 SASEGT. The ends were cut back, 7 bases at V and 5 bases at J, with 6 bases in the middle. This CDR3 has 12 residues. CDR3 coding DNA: TGTGCCAGCACAGATAATAATTCACCCCTCCACTTT. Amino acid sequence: CASTDNNSPLHF.

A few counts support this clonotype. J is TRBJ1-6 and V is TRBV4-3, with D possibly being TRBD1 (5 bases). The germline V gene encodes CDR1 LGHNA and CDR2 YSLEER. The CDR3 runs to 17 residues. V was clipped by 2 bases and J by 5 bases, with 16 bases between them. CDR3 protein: CASSQPIRDGNNSPLHF. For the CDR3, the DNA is TGCGCCAGCAGCCAACCCATCCGGGACGGTAATAATTCACCCCTCCACTTT.

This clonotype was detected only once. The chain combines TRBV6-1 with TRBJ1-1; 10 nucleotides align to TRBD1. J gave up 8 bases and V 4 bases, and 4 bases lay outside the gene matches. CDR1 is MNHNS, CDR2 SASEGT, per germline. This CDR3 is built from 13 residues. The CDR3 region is CASSGWTGGEAFF. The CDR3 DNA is TGTGCCAGCAGTGGATGGACAGGGGGGGAAGCTTTCTTT.

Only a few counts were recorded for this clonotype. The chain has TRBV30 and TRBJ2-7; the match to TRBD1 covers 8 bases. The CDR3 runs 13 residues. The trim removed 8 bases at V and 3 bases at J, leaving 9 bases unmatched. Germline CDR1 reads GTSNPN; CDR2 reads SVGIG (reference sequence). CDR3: CAPAGRGHYEQYF. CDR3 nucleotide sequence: TGTGCCCCCGCGGGCAGGGGGCACTACGAGCAGTACTTC.

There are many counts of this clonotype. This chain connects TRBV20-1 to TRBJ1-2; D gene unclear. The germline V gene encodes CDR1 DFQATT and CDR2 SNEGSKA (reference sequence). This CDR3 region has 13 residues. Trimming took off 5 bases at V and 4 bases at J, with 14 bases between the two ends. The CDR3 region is CSAGAGVAYGYTF. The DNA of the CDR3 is TGCAGTGCTGGAGCAGGTGTTGCCTATGGCTACACCTTC.

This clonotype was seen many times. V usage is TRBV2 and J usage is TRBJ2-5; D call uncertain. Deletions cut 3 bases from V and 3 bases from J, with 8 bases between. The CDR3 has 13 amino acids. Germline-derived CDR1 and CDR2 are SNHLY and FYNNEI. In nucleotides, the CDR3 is TGTGCCAGCAGTGACTCCCTGAAAGAGACCCAGTACTTC. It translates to CASSDSLKETQYF. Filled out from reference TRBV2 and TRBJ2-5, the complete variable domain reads EPEVTQTPSHQVTQMGQEVILRCVPISNHLYFYWYRQILGQKVEFLVSFYNNEISEKSEIFDDQFSVERPDGSNFTLKIRSTKLEDSAMYFCASSDSLKETQYFGPGTRLLVL.

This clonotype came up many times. CDR3 residues: CASSQDLRYEQYF. The CDR3 DNA reads TGTGCCAGCAGCCAAGACCTCCGCTACGAGCAGTACTTC. The chain is built from TRBV4-2 and TRBJ2-7, with D unresolved. V was cut by 0 bases and J by 3 bases, with 6 bases left in between. CDR3 length: 13 residues. CDR1 is LGHNA, CDR2 YNFKEQ, per germline.

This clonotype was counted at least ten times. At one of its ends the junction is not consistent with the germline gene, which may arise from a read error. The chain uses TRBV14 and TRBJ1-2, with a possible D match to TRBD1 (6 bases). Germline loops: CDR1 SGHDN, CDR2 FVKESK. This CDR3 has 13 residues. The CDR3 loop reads CVSSQVGGEGYTF. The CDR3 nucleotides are TGTGTCAGCAGCCAAGTTGGGGGCGAGGGCTACACCTTC.

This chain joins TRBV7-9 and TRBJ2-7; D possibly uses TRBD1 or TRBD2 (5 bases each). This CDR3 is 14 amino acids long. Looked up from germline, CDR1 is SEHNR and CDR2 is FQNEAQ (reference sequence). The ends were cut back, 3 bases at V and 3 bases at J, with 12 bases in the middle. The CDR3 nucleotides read TGTGCCAGCAGCTTTTCGGGGACCTTCTACGAGCAGTACTTC. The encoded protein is CASSFSGTFYEQYF.